In this sample, the clone carrying this TCR beta chain turned up many times. The data were taken from a study of T-cell reconstitution after alpha-beta-depleted transplantation in children. Construction of the TCRbeta library involved unique molecular identifiers. Using its own MiXCR run on the PCR reads, TCRdb lists one record per CDR3 protein. The table includes roughly 120,000 distinct CDR3 sequences, roughly 24% detected once. V was cut by 2 bases and J by 0 bases, with 12 bases left in between. The CDR3 spans 15 residues. Germline V gene lookup returns CDR1 DFQATT and CDR2 SNEGSKA (reference sequence).

This receptor was obtained from a male patient between 2 and 15 years old who had a stem cell transplant for chronic granulomatous disease, so the T cells may come from the graft donor. Sample: PBMCs, mostly from graft donor cells, taken 180 days after TCRalphabeta/CD19-depleted stem cell transplant. V is TRBV20-1 and J is TRBJ2-3; the D gene is possibly TRBD2 (5 bases). CDR3 amino acids: CSARRDYTSTDTQYF. The CDR3 DNA reads TGCAGTGCTAGACGGGATTACACTAGCACAGATACGCAGTATTTT.